These T cell receptor beta chains were read from a single sample in a study of blood T cell repertoires in COVID-19. Sequenced by immunoSEQ multiplex PCR; TCRdb stores in-frame clones only, minus some. Among about 180,000 clones, around 83% were seen once, and the ten largest hold approximately 1.4%. Sequenced: peripheral blood. The origin of the receptors is a human donor in a cohort sampled during active COVID-19. Both conserved end residues are part of each CDR3. The D gene is left open where the match is weak. The listing skips clone size in some rows; elsewhere it reads once, few, many or a size class.

J gene	clone size	V gene	D gene	CDR3 protein	CDR3 DNA
TRBJ2-7	.	TRBV4-1	.	CASSQDDRAYEQYF	TGCGCCAGCAGCCAAGATGACAGAGCCTACGAGCAGTACTTC
TRBJ1-4	.	TRBV7-2	.	CASSLRSGNEKLFF	TGTGCCAGCAGCTTAAGGTCAGGGAATGAAAAACTGTTTTTT
TRBJ1-6	.	TRBV28	TRBD1	CASDFNGQDNSPLHF	TGTGCCAGCGACTTTAACGGACAGGACAATTCACCCCTCCACTTT
TRBJ2-7	.	TRBV2	.	CASSAVYGRDSYEQYF	TGTGCCAGCAGTGCGGTGTACGGACGGGACTCCTACGAGCAGTACTTC
TRBJ2-5	.	TRBV5-1	TRBD2	CASSLGLAGAETQYF	TGCGCCAGCAGCTTGGGGCTAGCGGGAGCTGAGACCCAGTACTTC
TRBJ2-1	.	TRBV4-2	.	CASSQESRGIFYNEQFF	TGTGCCAGCAGCCAAGAGTCCCGGGGGATATTTTACAATGAGCAGTTCTTC
TRBJ2-6	.	TRBV29-1	TRBD1	CSVETGGANVLTF	TGCAGCGTTGAGACAGGGGGGGCCAACGTCCTGACTTTC
TRBJ1-2	.	TRBV6-2/TRBV6-3	.	CASSYSPGTPYGYTF	TGTGCCAGCAGTTATTCCCCCGGGACACCCTATGGCTACACCTTC
TRBJ1-1	once	TRBV2	.	CASAKDRQDTEAFF	TGTGCCAGCGCAAAGGACAGACAGGACACTGAAGCTTTCTTT
TRBJ1-1	once	TRBV28	.	CASSLSGAGNTEAFF	TGTGCCAGCAGTTTATCTGGGGCAGGGAACACTGAAGCTTTCTTT
TRBJ1-1	.	TRBV5-8	TRBD1	CASSLSSGGTEAFF	TGTGCCAGCAGCTTGAGCTCAGGGGGCACTGAAGCTTTCTTT
TRBJ2-7	.	TRBV7-9	TRBD1	CASSATPGQGPYEQYF	TGTGCCAGCAGCGCTACCCCGGGACAGGGGCCCTACGAGCAGTACTTC
TRBJ2-5	.	TRBV27	TRBD2	CASSARTSGGAEETQYF	TGTGCCAGCAGTGCACGGACTAGCGGGGGGGCGGAAGAGACCCAGTACTTC
TRBJ1-5	.	TRBV14	.	CASSQERLSAGQPQHF	TGTGCCAGCAGCCAAGAGCGACTGAGCGCGGGTCAGCCCCAGCATTTT
TRBJ2-1	once	TRBV24-1	TRBD1	CATSDSRDSYNEQFF	TGTGCCACCAGTGATTCCCGGGACAGCTACAATGAGCAGTTCTTC
TRBJ1-4	once	TRBV4-1	TRBD1	CASSQDYFGTGREKLFF	TGCGCCAGCAGCCAAGACTACTTCGGGACAGGGCGGGAAAAACTGTTTTTT
TRBJ2-7	.	TRBV2	TRBD2	CASRRTSGDYEQYF	TGTGCCAGCAGGAGGACTAGCGGAGACTACGAGCAGTACTTC
TRBJ1-1	few	TRBV4-2	.	CASSPRGNTEAFF	TGTGCCAGCAGCCCCAGGGGGAACACTGAAGCTTTCTTT
TRBJ1-1	.	TRBV5-6	.	CASSRQMNTEAFF	TGTGCCAGCAGCCGACAGATGAACACTGAAGCTTTCTTT
TRBJ1-4	.	TRBV7-9	.	CASSLGSNEKLFF	TGTGCCAGCAGCTTGGGGAGCAATGAAAAACTGTTTTTT
TRBJ2-1	.	TRBV11-3	TRBD2	CASSLGTSGVGSYNEQFF	TGTGCCAGCAGCTTAGGGACTAGCGGAGTCGGCTCCTACAATGAGCAGTTCTTC
TRBJ1-4	once	TRBV18	.	CASSRGSSNEKLFF	TGTGCCAGCTCGCGAGGCAGCTCGAATGAAAAACTGTTTTTT
TRBJ2-7	.	TRBV4-3	.	CASSQGRTARGEQYF	TGCGCCAGCAGCCAAGGGAGGACGGCACGTGGGGAGCAGTACTTC
TRBJ1-4	.	TRBV27	TRBD1	CASSPTGGGEKLFF	TGTGCCAGCAGCCCCACAGGGGGCGGTGAAAAACTGTTTTTT
TRBJ2-1	once	TRBV5-6	.	CASSLAGGYTNNEQFF	TGTGCCAGCAGCTTGGCTGGGGGGTATACAAACAATGAGCAGTTCTTC
TRBJ2-7	.	TRBV3-1/TRBV3-2	TRBD1	CASSPGQGLYEQYF	TGTGCCAGCAGCCCGGGACAGGGGCTCTACGAGCAGTACTTC
TRBJ1-2	.	TRBV9	TRBD1	CASTQGENYGYTF	TGTGCCAGCACCCAGGGGGAAAACTATGGCTACACCTTC
TRBJ2-1	.	TRBV9	TRBD2	CASSPSGSPYNEQFF	TGTGCCAGCAGCCCTAGCGGGAGCCCCTACAATGAGCAGTTCTTC
TRBJ2-2	.	TRBV7-2	TRBD2	CASSLASLAGNTGELFF	TGTGCCAGCAGCTTAGCCTCTCTAGCGGGGAACACCGGGGAGCTGTTTTTT
TRBJ1-1	.	TRBV5-4	.	CASSLVSSRTEAFF	TGTGCCAGCAGCTTGGTGTCCAGTCGCACTGAAGCTTTCTTT
TRBJ1-2	.	TRBV7-8	.	CASSARWEANYGYTF	TGTGCCAGCAGCGCTCGTTGGGAGGCTAACTATGGCTACACCTTC
TRBJ1-2	.	TRBV7-2	.	CASSLDRAGYTF	TGTGCCAGCAGCTTAGACAGGGCGGGCTACACCTTC